A single sample is the source of the 7 T cell receptor beta chains below, sequenced in a study of cytomegalovirus exposure and HLA in healthy donors. This PCR relied on a set of 60 Vbeta primers and 13 Jbeta primers. Using immunoSEQ multiplex PCR, the repertoire was profiled, and TCRdb retains in-frame clones only, with some absent. This repertoire shows around 200,000 clones, 65% to 90% found once; its top ten account for approximately 2.4%. Sample: PBMCs. These receptor sequences come from a woman between 45 and 60 years old in good health and CMV-seronegative.

V is TRBV25-1 and J is TRBJ1-1; D possibly corresponds to TRBD1 (6 bases). The CDR3 is 14 amino acids. The germline gives CDR1 MGHDK, CDR2 SYGVNS. Trimming left V 8 bases short and J 4 bases short, with 17 bases between. The CDR3: CASLEAGGLTEAFF. In DNA, the CDR3 is TGTGCCAGCTTAGAAGCGGGGGGCCTCACTGAAGCTTTCTTT.

This clone was found a few times. The V gene is TRBV27, the J gene TRBJ1-1; possibly TRBD1 for D (5 bases). The CDR3 runs to 15 residues. Germline V CDR1 and CDR2: MNHEY, SMNVEV (reference sequence). Trimming shortened V by 0 bases and J by 1 base, and 9 bases separated the two germline ends. The CDR3 sequence is CASSLSGARNTEAFF. The CDR3 nucleotides read TGTGCCAGCAGTTTATCAGGGGCCAGGAACACTGAAGCTTTCTTT.

The chain has TRBV18 and TRBJ1-3, with a weak D call TRBD1 (6 bases). Germline loops: CDR1 KGHSH, CDR2 LQKENI. There are 14 residues in the CDR3. V lost 3 bases, J lost 3 bases, and 9 bases lay in between. The DNA of the CDR3 is TGTGCCAGCTCACCTTCGGACAGTGGAAACACCATATATTTT. Translated, it gives CASSPSDSGNTIYF.

The rearrangement joins TRBV18 to TRBJ2-3; weak D call: TRBD2 (5 bases). V was clipped by 3 bases and J by 9 bases, with 10 bases between them. Germline-derived CDR1 and CDR2 are KGHSH and LQKENI. The CDR3 totals 12 residues. The CDR3 sequence: CASSPERSTQYF. CDR3 bases: TGTGCCAGCTCACCTGAGCGGTCCACGCAGTATTTT.

The chain uses TRBV28 and TRBJ2-2; perhaps TRBD2 as D (6 bases). CDR3 length equals 11 residues. The V end was cut by 11 bases, the J end by 6 bases, with 10 bases between. Germline loops: CDR1 MDHEN, CDR2 SYDVKM. The CDR3 DNA reads TGTGCCGTCGGGAGACCCGGGGAGCTGTTTTTT. Translated: CAVGRPGELFF. Full variable domain (missing parts from reference TRBV28 and TRBJ2-2): DVKVTQSSRYLVKRTGEKVFLECVQDMDHENMFWYRQDPGLGLRLIYFSYDVKMKEKGDIPEGYSVSREKKERFSLILESASTNQTSMYLCAVGRPGELFFGEGSRLTVL.

This sequence joins TRBV7-9 and TRBJ1-2, with 7 bases fitting TRBD1. J was trimmed by 10 bases and V by 6 bases; bases with no gene match: 11. Germline V gene data show CDR1 as SEHNR and CDR2 as FQNEAQ (reference sequence). The CDR3 covers 13 residues. The CDR3 loop reads CASRGDSRPHYTF. CDR3 bases: TGTGCCAGCAGAGGGGACAGCCGCCCACACTACACCTTC. The whole variable domain, filled in from reference TRBV7-9 and TRBJ1-2, reads DTGVSQNPRHKITKRGQNVTFRCDPISEHNRLYWYRQTLGQGPEFLTYFQNEAQLEKSRLLSDRFSAERPKGSFSTLEIQRTEQGDSAMYLCASRGDSRPHYTFGSGTRLTVV.

The V and J genes are TRBV5-4 and TRBJ2-2; 9 bases match TRBD1. V shed 2 bases, J shed 3 bases, and the junction held 8 bases outside the gene matches. CDR3 length: 17 residues. Germline V gene data show CDR1 as SGHNT and CDR2 as YYREEE (reference sequence). The CDR3 sequence is CASSFRDREGDTGELFF. The CDR3 DNA reads as TGTGCCAGCAGCTTCCGGGACAGGGAGGGAGACACCGGGGAGCTGTTTTTT.